The 3 T cell receptor beta chains below all came from one sample that was sequenced in a study of T cells in Graves' hyperthyroidism and ophthalmopathy. The source material, RNA transcripts, was used to amplify TCR beta CDR3 regions. First-round RT-PCR with HTBI primers amplified the TCR CDR3 region. From the multiplex PCR reads, TCRdb called clonotypes with MiXCR, one entry per CDR3 protein. The table records about 520,000 distinct CDR3 sequences, approximately 25% of them present only once. What was sequenced was blood. These receptor sequences come from a woman in her twenties or thirties with Graves' ophthalmopathy.

This clonotype was recorded at least ten times. Written as DNA, the CDR3 is TGCGCCAGCAGCCAAGAAACCAGGACCTCTTACGAGCAGTACTTC. Translating gives CASSQETRTSYEQYF. The gene calls are TRBV4-1 and TRBJ2-7, with D uncertain. The CDR3 spans 15 residues. In germline, CDR1 is MGHRA, CDR2 YSYEKL. V was clipped by 0 bases and J by 4 bases, with 13 bases between them.

This clonotype has ten or more counts. V usage is TRBV5-1 and J usage is TRBJ1-3, with D maybe TRBD1 (5 bases). The germline V gene has CDR1 SGHRS and CDR2 YFSETQ. CDR3 length equals 15 residues. Trimming left V 6 bases short and J 3 bases short, with 16 bases between. The CDR3 region has the DNA TGCGCCAGCAACTTCGACACAGGAGGTGGAAACACCATATATTTT. Its translation is CASNFDTGGGNTIYF.

The rearrangement uses TRBV28 and TRBJ2-7, with 7 bases aligning to TRBD1. V lost 3 bases and J lost 5; bases outside the gene matches: 7. CDR1 is MDHEN, CDR2 SYDVKM, per germline. The CDR3 is 14 amino acids. The CDR3 reads CASSLSWTGDEQYF. The CDR3 region has the DNA TGTGCCAGCAGTTTGAGCTGGACAGGAGACGAGCAGTACTTC.